This T cell receptor (beta chain) was captured in a study of neurological immune-mediated disorders. Trimming stripped 1 base from V and 4 bases from J, with 10 bases between. Germline values: CDR1 LNHNV, CDR2 YYDKDF (reference sequence). The CDR3 has 14 residues. This clonotype was observed many times. Indicated time point: longitudinal time-point 1 (baseline). TCRdb independently ran MiXCR on the 5' RACE reads; one entry per CDR3 protein. The sample has tens of thousands of distinct CDR3 sequences; about 10% are singletons. Sequencing was done on a sample of PBMCs. The V and J genes are TRBV15 and TRBJ1-1; D is perhaps TRBD1 (5 bases). This sequence was found in a male donor with HTLV-1-associated myelopathy (HAM/TSP). Here the CDR3 DNA reads TGTGCCACCAGCAGAGCTGGGGCCCTCACTGAAGCTTTCTTT. It specifies CATSRAGALTEAFF.